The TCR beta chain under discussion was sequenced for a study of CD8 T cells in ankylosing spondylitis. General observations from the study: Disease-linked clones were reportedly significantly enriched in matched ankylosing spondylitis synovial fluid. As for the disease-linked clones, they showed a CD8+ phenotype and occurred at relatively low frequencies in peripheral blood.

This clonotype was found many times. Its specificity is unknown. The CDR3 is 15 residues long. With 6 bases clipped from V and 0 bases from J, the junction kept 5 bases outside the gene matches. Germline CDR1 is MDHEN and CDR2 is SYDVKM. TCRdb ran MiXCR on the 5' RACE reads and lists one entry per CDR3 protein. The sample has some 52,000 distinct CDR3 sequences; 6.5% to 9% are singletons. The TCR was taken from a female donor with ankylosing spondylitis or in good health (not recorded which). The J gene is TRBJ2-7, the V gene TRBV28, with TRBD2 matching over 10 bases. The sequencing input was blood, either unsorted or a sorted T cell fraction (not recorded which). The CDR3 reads CASSGRLAGSYEQYV. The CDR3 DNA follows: TGTGCCAGCAGCGGACGACTAGCGGGCTCCTACGAGCAGTACGTC.